Listed here is a single TCR beta chain. Its antigen remains unidentified. All of the isolated RNA was reverse transcribed, so expressed TCRB transcripts were sequenced. Sequenced by immunoSEQ multiplex PCR; TCRdb stores in-frame clones only, minus some. Found here are 120,000 to 150,000 clones, about 10% of them singletons; the top ten hold 1.3%. This CDR3 contains 18 residues. Trimming left V 2 bases short and J 3 bases short, with 22 bases between. Germline V gives CDR1 SGHDN, CDR2 FVKESK. This sample was included in a study of beta chain features in type 1 diabetes. Overall study results and limits: It was among patients, rather than healthy donors, that naive, central memory and Treg TCRB repertoires appeared more similar. cDNA-based reads could over-represent cells with high TCR expression. TCRB CDR3s from Type 1 diabetes patients were moderately but significantly shorter in all four CD4+ subsets.

CD45RO/CCR7/CD25/CD127/CD95/CD27 staining was used to isolate CD4+ naive, central memory, regulatory and stem cell-like memory cells by sorting. This sequence joins TRBV14 and TRBJ1-1, with a tentative D call TRBD1 (5 bases). The TCR comes from a man aged 18 to 30 in good health. Specimen: naive CD4+ T cells from blood. DNA for the CDR3: TGTGCCAGCAGCCAATTGGTGGCAGGGAGGAGGGTCGACACTGAAGCTTTCTTT. The encoded protein is CASSQLVAGRRVDTEAFF.